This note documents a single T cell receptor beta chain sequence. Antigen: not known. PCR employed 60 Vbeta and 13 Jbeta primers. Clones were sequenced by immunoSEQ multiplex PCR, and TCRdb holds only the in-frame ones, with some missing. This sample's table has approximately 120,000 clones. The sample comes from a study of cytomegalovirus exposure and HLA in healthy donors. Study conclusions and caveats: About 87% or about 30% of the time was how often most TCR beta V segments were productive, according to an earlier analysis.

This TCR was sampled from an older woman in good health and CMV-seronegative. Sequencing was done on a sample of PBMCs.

CDR3 sequence (DNA): TGTGCCAGCAGCTTAGTTGTATGGGGGACTCAAGAGACCCAGTACTTC. This gives the protein CASSLVVWGTQETQYF. The chain employs TRBV7-2 and TRBJ2-5, with D tentatively TRBD2 (6 bases). Germline V gene sequence: CDR1 SGHTA, CDR2 FQGNSA. The CDR3 has 16 residues. V shed 1 base and J shed 2 bases, with 14 bases lying between them. The full variable domain, with the rest looked up from reference TRBV7-2 and TRBJ2-5, is GAGVSQSPSNKVTEKGKDVELRCDPISGHTALYWYRQSLGQGLEFLIYFQGNSAPDKSGLPSDRFSAERTGGSVSTLTIQRTQQEDSAVYLCASSLVVWGTQETQYFGPGTRLLVL.